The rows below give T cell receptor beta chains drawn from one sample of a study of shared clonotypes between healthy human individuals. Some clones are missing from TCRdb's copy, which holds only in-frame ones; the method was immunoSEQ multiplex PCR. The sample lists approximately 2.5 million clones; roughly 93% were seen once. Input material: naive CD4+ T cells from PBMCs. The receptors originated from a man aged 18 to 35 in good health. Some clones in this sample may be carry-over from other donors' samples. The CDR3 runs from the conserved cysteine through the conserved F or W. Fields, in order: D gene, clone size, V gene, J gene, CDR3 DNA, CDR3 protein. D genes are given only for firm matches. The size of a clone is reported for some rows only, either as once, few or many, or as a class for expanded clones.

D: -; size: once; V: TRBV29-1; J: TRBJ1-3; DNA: TGCAGCGCTGTGATAGGTGGGGGCACTGGAAACACCATATATTTT; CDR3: CSAVIGGGTGNTIYF
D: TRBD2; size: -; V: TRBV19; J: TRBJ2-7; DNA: TGTGCCAGTAGGCTAGCGGGAGTATCCTACGAGCAGTACTTC; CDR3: CASRLAGVSYEQYF
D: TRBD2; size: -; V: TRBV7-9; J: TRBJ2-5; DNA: TGTGCCAGCAGCCTCGGGGGGGGCCTTCCGGAGACCCAGTACTTC; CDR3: CASSLGGGLPETQYF
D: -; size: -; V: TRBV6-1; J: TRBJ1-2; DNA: TGTGCCAGCAGCCTAACAGGGAAGGAGGGCTACACCTTC; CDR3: CASSLTGKEGYTF
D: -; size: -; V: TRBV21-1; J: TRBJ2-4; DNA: TGTGCCAGCAGCAACGAACGGGGTATGTGGGACCTAGCCAAAAACATTCAGTACTTC; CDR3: CASSNERGMWDLAKNIQYF
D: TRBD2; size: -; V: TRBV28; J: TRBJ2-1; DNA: TGTGCCAGCACTTTGCCTAGCGGGAACAATGAGCAGTTCTTC; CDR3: CASTLPSGNNEQFF
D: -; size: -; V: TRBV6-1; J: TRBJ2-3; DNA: TGTGCCAGCAGTGGAACAGGGGGGGGAGATACGCAGTATTTT; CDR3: CASSGTGGGDTQYF
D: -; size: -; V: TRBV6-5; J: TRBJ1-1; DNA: TGTGCCATTAGGGGGGGTATTAACACTGAAGCTTTCTTT; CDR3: CAIRGGINTEAFF
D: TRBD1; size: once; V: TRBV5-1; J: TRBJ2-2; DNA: TGCGCCAGCAGCCCTAGAACCGGGACAGGGGGGACCGGGGAGCTGTTTTTT; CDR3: CASSPRTGTGGTGELFF
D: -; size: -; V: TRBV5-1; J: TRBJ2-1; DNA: TGCGCAAGCACGTCGGGAGCTAGCGTGAGTGGTGAGCAGTTCTTC; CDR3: CASTSGASVSGEQFF
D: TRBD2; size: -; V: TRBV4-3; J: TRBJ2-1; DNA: TGCGCCAGCAGCCGCACAATGGGGGGGGAGAGGTCCTACAATGAGCAGTTCTTC; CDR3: CASSRTMGGERSYNEQFF
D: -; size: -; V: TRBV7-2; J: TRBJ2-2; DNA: TGTGCCAGCAGCTTGCTCCCGGCCCCGAACACCGGGGAGCTGTTTTTT; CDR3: CASSLLPAPNTGELFF
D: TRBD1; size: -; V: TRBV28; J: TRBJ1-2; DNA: TGTGCCAGCAGTTTTAGAGGGACAGGGGGCTTCCATGGCTACACCTTC; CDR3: CASSFRGTGGFHGYTF
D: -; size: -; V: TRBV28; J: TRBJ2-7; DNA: TGTGCCAGCAGTTTCGGGGGAAGCTCCTACGAGCAGTACTTC; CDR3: CASSFGGSSYEQYF
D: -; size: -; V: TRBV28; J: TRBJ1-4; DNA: TGTGCCAGCAGTCGCACGATTGAAAAACTGTTTTTT; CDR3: CASSRTIEKLFF
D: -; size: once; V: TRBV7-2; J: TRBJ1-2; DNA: TGTGCCAGCAGCTTAGCGTCGGTTGGGTCAGGGGCGGGCTATGGCTACACCTTC; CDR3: CASSLASVGSGAGYGYTF
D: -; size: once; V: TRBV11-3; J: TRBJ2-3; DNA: TGTGCCAGCAGCCTGGGCACAGATACGCAGTATTTT; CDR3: CASSLGTDTQYF
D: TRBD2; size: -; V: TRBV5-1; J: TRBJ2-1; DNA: TGCGCCAGCAGCGATATTGGGACTAGCGGGAGTGAGCAGTTCTTC; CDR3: CASSDIGTSGSEQFF
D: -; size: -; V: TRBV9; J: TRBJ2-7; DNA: TGTGCCAGCAGCTCCCCTAGCGTGGGAGCGAACGAGCAGTACTTC; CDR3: CASSSPSVGANEQYF
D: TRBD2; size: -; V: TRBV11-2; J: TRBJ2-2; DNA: TGTGCCAGCAGCCCGGGACTAGCGGGCTTCTCCCTCGGGGAGCTGTTTTTT; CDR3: CASSPGLAGFSLGELFF
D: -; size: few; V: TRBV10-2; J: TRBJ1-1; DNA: TGCGCCAGCATCATGAACACTGAAGCTTTCTTT; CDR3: CASIMNTEAFF
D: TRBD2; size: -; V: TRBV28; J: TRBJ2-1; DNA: TGTGCCAGCAGCCGGCGGGGACTAGCGGGAGGGAGCTCCTACAATGAGCAGTTCTTC; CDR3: CASSRRGLAGGSSYNEQFF
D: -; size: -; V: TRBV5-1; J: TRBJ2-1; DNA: TGCGCCAGCAGCCTGGTTCCGGGAGACGACAATGAGCAGTTCTTC; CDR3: CASSLVPGDDNEQFF
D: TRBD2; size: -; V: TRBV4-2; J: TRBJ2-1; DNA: TGTGCCAGCAGCCCCACCAGCGGGAGCTACAATGAGCAGTTCTTC; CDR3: CASSPTSGSYNEQFF
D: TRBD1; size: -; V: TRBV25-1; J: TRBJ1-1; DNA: TGTGCCAGCAGTGACCCGCGACAGGGCCCGAACACTGAAGCTTTCTTT; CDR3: CASSDPRQGPNTEAFF
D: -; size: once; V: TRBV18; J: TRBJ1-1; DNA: TGTGCCAGCTCACCACCTGGGGGACACAAGAACACTGAAGCTTTCTTT; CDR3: CASSPPGGHKNTEAFF
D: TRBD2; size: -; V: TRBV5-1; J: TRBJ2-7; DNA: TGCGCCAGCAGCTTGGAGACTAGCGTATCCCACGAGCAGTACTTC; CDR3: CASSLETSVSHEQYF
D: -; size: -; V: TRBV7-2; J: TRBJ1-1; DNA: TGTGCCAGCAGCGAAAGTTGGTTGAACACTGAAGCTTTCTTT; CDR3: CASSESWLNTEAFF
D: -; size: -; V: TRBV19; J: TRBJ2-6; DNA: TGTGCCAGTTCCGGGGCCAACGTCCTGACTTTC; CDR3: CASSGANVLTF
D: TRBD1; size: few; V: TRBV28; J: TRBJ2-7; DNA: TGTGCCAGCAGCCCCGGACAGGGCTACGAGCAGTACTTC; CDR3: CASSPGQGYEQYF
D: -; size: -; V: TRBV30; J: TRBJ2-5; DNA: TGTGCCTGGAGGGACGGGGTGGGAGTAGAGACCCAGTACTTC; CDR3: CAWRDGVGVETQYF
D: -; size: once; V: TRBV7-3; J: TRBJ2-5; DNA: TGTGCCAGCACCAAGCCTTCCCAGAGCCAAGAGACCCAGTACTTC; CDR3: CASTKPSQSQETQYF
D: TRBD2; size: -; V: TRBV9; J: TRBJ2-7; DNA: TGTGCCAGCAGCGTAGGAATTGGACTAGCGGGAGGCGAGCAGTACTTC; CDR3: CASSVGIGLAGGEQYF
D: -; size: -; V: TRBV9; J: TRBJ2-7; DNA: TGTGCCAGCAGCGTAGCAGGGTGGGGGAACGAGCAGTACTTC; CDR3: CASSVAGWGNEQYF
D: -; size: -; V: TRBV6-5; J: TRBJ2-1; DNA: TGTGCCAGCAGTTTTTCTTTAGGGAATGAGCAGTTCTTC; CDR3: CASSFSLGNEQFF
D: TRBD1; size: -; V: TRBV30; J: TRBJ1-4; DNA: TGTGCCTGGAGTTATGAGTGGACAGGGGGAGAAAAACTGTTTTTT; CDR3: CAWSYEWTGGEKLFF
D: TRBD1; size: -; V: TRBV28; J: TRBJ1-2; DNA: TGTGCCAGCAGTCATCCCGGGACAGGGAGGGGTACGAACTATGGCTACACCTTC; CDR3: CASSHPGTGRGTNYGYTF
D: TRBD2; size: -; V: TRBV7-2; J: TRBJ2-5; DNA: TGTGCCAGCAGCTTTGGGACTAGCGGCCAAGAGACCCAGTACTTC; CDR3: CASSFGTSGQETQYF
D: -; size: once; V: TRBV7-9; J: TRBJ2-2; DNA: TGTGCCAGCAGCTTATATTGGGAGCTGTTTTTT; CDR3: CASSLYWELFF
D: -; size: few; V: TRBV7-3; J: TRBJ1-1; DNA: TGTGCCAGCAGCCCAGGACCTCCTTGGAACACTGAAGCTTTCTTT; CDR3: CASSPGPPWNTEAFF
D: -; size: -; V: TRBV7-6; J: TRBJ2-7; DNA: TGTGCCAGCAGCCACCCCTCGGGCGGAGTTGGCGAGCAGTACTTC; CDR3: CASSHPSGGVGEQYF
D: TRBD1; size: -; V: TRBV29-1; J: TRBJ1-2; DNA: TGCAGCGTTACAGGGGCGGGATGGGGGGAGTATTTCCAGGACTATGGCTACACCTTC; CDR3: CSVTGAGWGEYFQDYGYTF
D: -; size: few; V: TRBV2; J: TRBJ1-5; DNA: TGTGCCAGCAGTGAAGCGCTTAGCAGCCCAAGCAATCAGCCCCAGCATTTT; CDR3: CASSEALSSPSNQPQHF
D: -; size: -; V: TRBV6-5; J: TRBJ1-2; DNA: TGTGCCAGCAGCCCCAAGGGGGTCCTCCCCTATGGCTACACCTTC; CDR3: CASSPKGVLPYGYTF
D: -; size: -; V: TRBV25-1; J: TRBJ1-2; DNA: TGTGCCAGCAGTGAAATAGGAGGGAGCAATTATGGCTACACCTTC; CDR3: CASSEIGGSNYGYTF
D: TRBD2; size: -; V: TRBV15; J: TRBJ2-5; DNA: TGTGCCACCAGCAGGGGGACGGGGAGGGAAGAGACCCAGTACTTC; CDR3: CATSRGTGREETQYF
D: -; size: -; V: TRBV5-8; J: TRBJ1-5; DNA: TGTGCCAGCAGCTGGGGGCTCAATCAGCCCCAGCATTTT; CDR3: CASSWGLNQPQHF
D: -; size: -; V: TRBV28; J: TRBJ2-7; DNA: TGTGCCAGCAGCCTGACGCGGGGAACCTACGAGCAGTACTTC; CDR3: CASSLTRGTYEQYF
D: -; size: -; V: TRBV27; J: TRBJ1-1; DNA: TGTGCCAGCAGTTCACTGGGGAGAACTGAAGCTTTCTTT; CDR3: CASSSLGRTEAFF
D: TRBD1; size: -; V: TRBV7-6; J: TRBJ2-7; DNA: TGTGCCAGCAGCTCCCGGGACAGGGGGATCAGGGAGCAGTACTTC; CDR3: CASSSRDRGIREQYF
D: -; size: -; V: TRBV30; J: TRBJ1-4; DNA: TGTGCCTGGAGTGTAGGGGTCGGGGAAAAACTGTTTTTT; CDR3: CAWSVGVGEKLFF
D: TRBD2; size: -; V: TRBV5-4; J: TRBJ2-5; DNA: TGTGCCAGCAGCGGCGTAGCGGGAGGAGGGCAAGAGACCCAGTACTTC; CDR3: CASSGVAGGGQETQYF
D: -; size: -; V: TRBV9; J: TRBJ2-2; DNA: TGTGCCAGCAGCGTAGTAACGGGAGAGTACACCGGGGAGCTGTTTTTT; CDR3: CASSVVTGEYTGELFF
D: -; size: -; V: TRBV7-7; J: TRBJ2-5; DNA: TGTGCCAGCAGCCCCACAGGGTTGGAGACCCAGTACTTC; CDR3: CASSPTGLETQYF
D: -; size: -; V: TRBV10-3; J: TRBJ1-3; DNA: TGTGCCACCAGTCCAGTTTCTGGAAACACCATATATTTT; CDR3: CATSPVSGNTIYF
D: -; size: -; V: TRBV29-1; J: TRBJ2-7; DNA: TGCAGTGGAGGTAGCGGAACCTACGAGCAGTACTTC; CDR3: CSGGSGTYEQYF
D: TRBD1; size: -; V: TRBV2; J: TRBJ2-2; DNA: TGTGCCAGCAGTGGGACAGGACCGAACACCGGGGAGCTGTTTTTT; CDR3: CASSGTGPNTGELFF
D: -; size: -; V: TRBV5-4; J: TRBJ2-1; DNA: TGTGCCAGCAGCGACTCGGGGATGACAGATGAGCAGTTCTTC; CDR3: CASSDSGMTDEQFF
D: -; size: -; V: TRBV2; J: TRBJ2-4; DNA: TGTGCCAGCAGTGTCGGCAGTTGGGAAGCCAAAAACATTCAGTACTTC; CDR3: CASSVGSWEAKNIQYF